Listed below are T cell receptor beta chains from one sample, sequenced in a study of CD8+ T cells in alopecia areata. The method was immunoSEQ multiplex PCR; TCRdb's version includes in-frame clones alone and lacks a portion of them. Here the sample spans some 120,000 clones, 50% to 60% being singletons. The material sequenced was CD4+ T cells sorted from blood, taken at week 0. Receptors were obtained from a human donor with alopecia areata. The CDR3 runs from the conserved cysteine through the conserved F or W. Each record gives: V gene, J gene, clone size, CDR3 length, D gene, CDR3 DNA, CDR3 protein. The D gene is left open where the match is weak. Clone sizes are given selectively: once, few, many, or a class where the clone is expanded.

>TRBV7-2|TRBJ2-3|NA|16|NA
TGTGCCAGCAGCTTAGCGGTAGCGGTAATCACAGATACGCAGTATTTT
CASSLAVAVITDTQYF
>TRBV7-9|TRBJ1-2|NA|13|NA
TGTGCCAGCAGCGATGCACAGGGTTCTGGCTACACCTTC
CASSDAQGSGYTF
>TRBV29-1|TRBJ1-1|NA|12|NA
TGCAGCGTTGAAAGGGGAGACACTGAAGCTTTCTTT
CSVERGDTEAFF
>TRBV7-3|TRBJ2-1|once|16|TRBD1
TGTGCCAGCAGCTTAGGGCCAGGGGGCTCTTACAATGAGCAGTTCTTC
CASSLGPGGSYNEQFF
>TRBV25-1|TRBJ2-1|NA|13|NA
TGTGCCAGCAGTGAATACAGGGGAAATGAGCAGTTCTTC
CASSEYRGNEQFF
>TRBV7-2|TRBJ1-2|few|16|TRBD1
TGTGCCAGCAGCACAAGACAGGGGGCCTTTGCGAGTGGCTACACCTTC
CASSTRQGAFASGYTF
>TRBV2|TRBJ1-1|NA|14|NA
TGTGCCAGCAAGTCCCCGAACAGGGACCAGGAAGCTTTCTTT
CASKSPNRDQEAFF
>TRBV9|TRBJ2-7|few|14|TRBD1
TGTGCCAGCAGCTCGACAGGGAACTCCTACGAGCAGTACTTC
CASSSTGNSYEQYF
>TRBV7-9|TRBJ2-7|NA|15|TRBD1
TGTGCCAGCAGCCGCGGACAGGGCAGCTCCTACGAGCAGTACTTC
CASSRGQGSSYEQYF
>TRBV5-1|TRBJ2-7|NA|16|TRBD1
TGCGCCAGCAGCTTGTTGGGGACAGGGGGCGTCTACGAGCAGTACTTC
CASSLLGTGGVYEQYF
>TRBV5-1|TRBJ2-5|NA|14|TRBD2
TGCGCCAGCAGCTTGCTAGCGGGGCAAGAGACCCAGTACTTC
CASSLLAGQETQYF
>TRBV5-1|TRBJ2-1|once|15|TRBD2
TGCGCCAGCAGCTTGCCTCGGGGGGGCGACAATGAGCAGTTCTTC
CASSLPRGGDNEQFF
>TRBV19|TRBJ1-5|few|15|TRBD1
TGTGCCAGTAGTGACAGGGGGCAGAGCAATCAGCCCCAGCATTTT
CASSDRGQSNQPQHF
>TRBV2|TRBJ2-5|once|12|NA
TGTGCCAGCGGAGTCGGATGGGAGACCCAGTACTTC
CASGVGWETQYF
>TRBV27|TRBJ2-7|NA|14|TRBD1
TGTGCCAGCAGTCGACAGGGGGACTCCTACGAGCAGTACTTC
CASSRQGDSYEQYF
>TRBV19|TRBJ2-4|NA|20|TRBD1
TGTGCCAGTAGTAGCACGAGGGACAGGGTCCCATTCCTAGCCAAAAACATTCAGTACTTC
CASSSTRDRVPFLAKNIQYF
>TRBV9|TRBJ2-2|NA|18|NA
TGTGCCAGCAGCGTAGTATCCGGGACGGGAGCTAACACCGGGGAGCTGTTTTTT
CASSVVSGTGANTGELFF
>TRBV7-2|TRBJ2-5|NA|13|NA
TGTGCCAGCAGCTTATTTCCGGGAGAGACCCAGTACTTC
CASSLFPGETQYF
>TRBV4-2|TRBJ2-1|NA|16|TRBD2
TGTGCCAGCAGCCAAGATCTAGGACTAGCGGGGGGTCTCAGGTTCTTC
CASSQDLGLAGGLRFF
>TRBV6-5|TRBJ1-1|NA|14|NA
TGTGCCAGCAGTTACATAGGGGGTGTCACTGAAGCTTTCTTT
CASSYIGGVTEAFF
>TRBV29-1|TRBJ1-1|NA|15|NA
TGCAGCGCTCTGGACAGCGGGGGTATTAGGGCGGAAGCTTTCTTT
CSALDSGGIRAEAFF
>TRBV14|TRBJ2-2|NA|16|TRBD2
TGTGCCAGCAGCCAAGTGGGAGGGTCACCCACCGGGGAGCTGTTTTTT
CASSQVGGSPTGELFF
>TRBV7-2|TRBJ1-1|few|13|NA
TGTGCCAGCAGCTTAATGTTCGGTGAGCAAGCTTTCTTT
CASSLMFGEQAFF
>TRBV4-1|TRBJ1-5|NA|13|NA
TGCGCCAGCAGAGGCAGCCCGGCAGGGGCCCAGCATTTT
CASRGSPAGAQHF
>TRBV5-1|TRBJ2-3|NA|15|NA
TGCGCCAGCAGCTTTGCAGGATTGGTCTCAGATACGCAGTATTTT
CASSFAGLVSDTQYF
>TRBV30|TRBJ2-1|NA|14|TRBD2
TGTGCCTGGAGTGGGACTAGCCCTGACAATGAGCAGTTCTTC
CAWSGTSPDNEQFF
>TRBV6-6|TRBJ1-1|NA|14|NA
TGTGCCAGCAGTTACGGGGTCGTATCGGATGAAGCTTTCTTT
CASSYGVVSDEAFF
>TRBV7-2|TRBJ2-7|once|15|TRBD2
TGTGCCAGCAGCCGACTACTAGCGGGAACCTACGAGCAGTGCTTC
CASSRLLAGTYEQCF
>TRBV5-1|TRBJ1-6|NA|14|NA
TGCGCCAGCAGCTTGTATGGTGACAATTCACCCCTCCACTTT
CASSLYGDNSPLHF
>TRBV5-4|TRBJ2-7|NA|15|TRBD1
TGTGCCAGCAGCGGACAGGTAGATCAAGTCTACGAGCAGTACTTC
CASSGQVDQVYEQYF
>TRBV15|TRBJ1-3|few|15|TRBD1
TGTGCCACCAGCGGAGACAGGGGCGTCGGAAACACCATATATTTT
CATSGDRGVGNTIYF
>TRBV19|TRBJ2-3|NA|15|TRBD2
TGTGCCAGTAGTGGGCGCGGGGAGGGGACAGATACGCAGTATTTT
CASSGRGEGTDTQYF
>TRBV7-2|TRBJ2-7|NA|13|NA
TGTGCCAGCAGCTTGACAGGCCCCTACGAGCAGTACTTC
CASSLTGPYEQYF
>TRBV6-1|TRBJ2-3|few|12|TRBD1
TGTGCCACCCAGGGGGCTGGTGATACGCAGTATTTT
CATQGAGDTQYF
>TRBV7-2|TRBJ2-7|NA|15|NA
TGTGCCAGCAGCGGCGGAGGGGGCCCCTCCTACGAGCAGTACTTC
CASSGGGGPSYEQYF
>TRBV4-1|TRBJ2-7|NA|14|NA
TGCGCCAGCAGCCCCTGGGGCAGGGCCTACGAGCAGTACTTC
CASSPWGRAYEQYF
>TRBV4-3|TRBJ2-1|few|17|TRBD2
TGCGCCAGCAGCCATGAAAAAGCGGGGGGGTCTTACAATGAGCAGTTCTTC
CASSHEKAGGSYNEQFF
>TRBV7-2|TRBJ2-7|NA|15|NA
TGTGCCAGCAGCTTAGATGTGGGGTCCACCTACGAGCAGTACTTC
CASSLDVGSTYEQYF
>TRBV5-4|TRBJ2-6|once|15|NA
TGTGCCAGCAGCTTGGTCGCGAGGGGGGCCAACGTCCTGACTTTC
CASSLVARGANVLTF
>TRBV6-5|TRBJ2-5|NA|14|TRBD1
TGTGCCAGCGTTGGGTGGGACAGTCAAGAGACCCAGTACTTC
CASVGWDSQETQYF
>TRBV9|TRBJ1-1|NA|13|NA
TGTGCCAGCAGCGTTGACGGGGAAACTGAAGCTTTCTTT
CASSVDGETEAFF
>TRBV6-5|TRBJ1-2|NA|16|NA
TGTGCCAGCAGTTACTCGCCAGGCTTAAATCTCTATGGCTACACCTTC
CASSYSPGLNLYGYTF
>TRBV28|TRBJ2-7|NA|16|NA
TGTGCCAGCAGATTCCGTACAAATACCCATTCCTACGAGCAGTACTTC
CASRFRTNTHSYEQYF
>TRBV5-4|TRBJ1-2|NA|15|NA
TGTGCCAGCAGCCCTGGGACTGAACGTAACTATGGCTACACCTTC
CASSPGTERNYGYTF
>TRBV9|TRBJ2-7|NA|14|TRBD1
TGTGCCAGCAGTGCCGGGACAGGCCCCTACGAGCAGTACTTC
CASSAGTGPYEQYF
>TRBV29-1|TRBJ1-2|few|13|TRBD1
TGCAGCGTGGGGACAGGGGGAAACTATGGCTACACCTTC
CSVGTGGNYGYTF
>TRBV14|TRBJ1-4|NA|15|NA
TGTGCCAGCAGCTCCCGGTATATCGGAAATGAAAAACTGTTTTTT
CASSSRYIGNEKLFF
>TRBV7-2|TRBJ2-1|NA|13|NA
TGTGCCAGCAGTCGGGGGACTTCCAGTGAGCAGTTCTTC
CASSRGTSSEQFF
>TRBV5-1|TRBJ2-5|NA|14|NA
TGCGCCAGCAGCTTGGCTACTAGTGGGGAGACCCAGTACTTC
CASSLATSGETQYF
>TRBV6-1|TRBJ2-5|NA|13|NA
TGTGCCAGCAGTGAAGCCGGTCGAGATACCCAGTACTTC
CASSEAGRDTQYF
>TRBV14|TRBJ1-2|few|14|NA
TGTGCCAGCAGCCAAGATCGCAGGGAAAGCGGCTACACCTTC
CASSQDRRESGYTF
>TRBV25-1|TRBJ1-2|NA|13|NA
TGTGCCAGCAGTGTGTATAGGGGTTATGGCTACACCTTC
CASSVYRGYGYTF
>TRBV11-3|TRBJ2-2|NA|14|NA
TGTGCCAGCAGCTTAGTATCGGGGACCGGGGAGCTGTTTTTT
CASSLVSGTGELFF
>TRBV29-1|TRBJ2-5|NA|12|TRBD1
TGCAGCGCCGACAGGGGCCGGGAGACCCAGTACTTC
CSADRGRETQYF
>TRBV7-9|TRBJ1-5|NA|13|NA
TGTGCCAGCAGCTTTGACGGGAATCAGCCCCAGCATTTT
CASSFDGNQPQHF
>TRBV7-2|TRBJ2-3|NA|15|TRBD2
TGTGCCAGCAGCCTAACTAGCGGGGATACCGATACGCAGTATTTT
CASSLTSGDTDTQYF